This T cell receptor (beta chain) came from a study of metastatic and nonmetastatic thyroid tumors (dated by TCRdb to about 2020). The study in broad terms: The researchers compared repertoires between peripheral blood samples and tumor or nodule tissue samples from patients with malignant or benign thyroid disease.

This clone has a handful of counts. Its specific antigen is unknown. Base qualities were left out, and no much larger clone turns up one base away. The method behind the library was PCR. Sequencer: Illumina HiSeq 4000. High-throughput sequencing was used to profile the TCR beta-chain CDR3 region of every patient. The study's processing was this. A classifier to discriminate distant-metastatic papillary thyroid cancer patients was built from CDR3 differences across clinicopathological groups. The Shannon index was used to assess repertoire diversity, and the Morisita-Horn index was used to assess tumor-blood repertoire similarity. TCRdb cleaned the public reads at Q25 with fastp, built clones with MiXCR and kept in-frame beta chains. The V and J calls were not made by the authors but by TCRdb's processing. The sample records roughly 9,500 clones, 25% to 35% of which are singletons. Together, the top ten hold around 23% of the sample.

The germline V gene specifies KGHDR as CDR1 and SFDVKD as CDR2. The CDR3, cysteine through phenylalanine, is 12 amino acids long. The entry retains the CDR3 DNA only, 36 bases that are in frame from base 1. Relative to germline, V is 8 bases shorter and J is 2 bases shorter, with 8 bases between their ends. What the study reported, not specific to this receptor: TCR beta diversity was reported as significantly higher in malignant tumors than in benign nodules, in both blood and tumor samples.

No patient had received any treatment before thyroid surgery. Using T-cell receptor beta sequencing, the study looked back at clinical samples from patients collected from about 2012 to 2018. The receptor was isolated from a female donor with papillary thyroid cancer or a benign thyroid nodule (not recorded which). Some clones in this sample may be carry-over from other donors' samples. Material for sequencing was tumor tissue. Rearrangement joined TRBV24-1 to TRBJ1-2, with the D gene not clear enough to name. The CDR3 has the sequence CATKDTNYGYTF. Read as DNA, the sequence is TGTGCCACCAAGGATACCAACTATGGCTACACCTTC.